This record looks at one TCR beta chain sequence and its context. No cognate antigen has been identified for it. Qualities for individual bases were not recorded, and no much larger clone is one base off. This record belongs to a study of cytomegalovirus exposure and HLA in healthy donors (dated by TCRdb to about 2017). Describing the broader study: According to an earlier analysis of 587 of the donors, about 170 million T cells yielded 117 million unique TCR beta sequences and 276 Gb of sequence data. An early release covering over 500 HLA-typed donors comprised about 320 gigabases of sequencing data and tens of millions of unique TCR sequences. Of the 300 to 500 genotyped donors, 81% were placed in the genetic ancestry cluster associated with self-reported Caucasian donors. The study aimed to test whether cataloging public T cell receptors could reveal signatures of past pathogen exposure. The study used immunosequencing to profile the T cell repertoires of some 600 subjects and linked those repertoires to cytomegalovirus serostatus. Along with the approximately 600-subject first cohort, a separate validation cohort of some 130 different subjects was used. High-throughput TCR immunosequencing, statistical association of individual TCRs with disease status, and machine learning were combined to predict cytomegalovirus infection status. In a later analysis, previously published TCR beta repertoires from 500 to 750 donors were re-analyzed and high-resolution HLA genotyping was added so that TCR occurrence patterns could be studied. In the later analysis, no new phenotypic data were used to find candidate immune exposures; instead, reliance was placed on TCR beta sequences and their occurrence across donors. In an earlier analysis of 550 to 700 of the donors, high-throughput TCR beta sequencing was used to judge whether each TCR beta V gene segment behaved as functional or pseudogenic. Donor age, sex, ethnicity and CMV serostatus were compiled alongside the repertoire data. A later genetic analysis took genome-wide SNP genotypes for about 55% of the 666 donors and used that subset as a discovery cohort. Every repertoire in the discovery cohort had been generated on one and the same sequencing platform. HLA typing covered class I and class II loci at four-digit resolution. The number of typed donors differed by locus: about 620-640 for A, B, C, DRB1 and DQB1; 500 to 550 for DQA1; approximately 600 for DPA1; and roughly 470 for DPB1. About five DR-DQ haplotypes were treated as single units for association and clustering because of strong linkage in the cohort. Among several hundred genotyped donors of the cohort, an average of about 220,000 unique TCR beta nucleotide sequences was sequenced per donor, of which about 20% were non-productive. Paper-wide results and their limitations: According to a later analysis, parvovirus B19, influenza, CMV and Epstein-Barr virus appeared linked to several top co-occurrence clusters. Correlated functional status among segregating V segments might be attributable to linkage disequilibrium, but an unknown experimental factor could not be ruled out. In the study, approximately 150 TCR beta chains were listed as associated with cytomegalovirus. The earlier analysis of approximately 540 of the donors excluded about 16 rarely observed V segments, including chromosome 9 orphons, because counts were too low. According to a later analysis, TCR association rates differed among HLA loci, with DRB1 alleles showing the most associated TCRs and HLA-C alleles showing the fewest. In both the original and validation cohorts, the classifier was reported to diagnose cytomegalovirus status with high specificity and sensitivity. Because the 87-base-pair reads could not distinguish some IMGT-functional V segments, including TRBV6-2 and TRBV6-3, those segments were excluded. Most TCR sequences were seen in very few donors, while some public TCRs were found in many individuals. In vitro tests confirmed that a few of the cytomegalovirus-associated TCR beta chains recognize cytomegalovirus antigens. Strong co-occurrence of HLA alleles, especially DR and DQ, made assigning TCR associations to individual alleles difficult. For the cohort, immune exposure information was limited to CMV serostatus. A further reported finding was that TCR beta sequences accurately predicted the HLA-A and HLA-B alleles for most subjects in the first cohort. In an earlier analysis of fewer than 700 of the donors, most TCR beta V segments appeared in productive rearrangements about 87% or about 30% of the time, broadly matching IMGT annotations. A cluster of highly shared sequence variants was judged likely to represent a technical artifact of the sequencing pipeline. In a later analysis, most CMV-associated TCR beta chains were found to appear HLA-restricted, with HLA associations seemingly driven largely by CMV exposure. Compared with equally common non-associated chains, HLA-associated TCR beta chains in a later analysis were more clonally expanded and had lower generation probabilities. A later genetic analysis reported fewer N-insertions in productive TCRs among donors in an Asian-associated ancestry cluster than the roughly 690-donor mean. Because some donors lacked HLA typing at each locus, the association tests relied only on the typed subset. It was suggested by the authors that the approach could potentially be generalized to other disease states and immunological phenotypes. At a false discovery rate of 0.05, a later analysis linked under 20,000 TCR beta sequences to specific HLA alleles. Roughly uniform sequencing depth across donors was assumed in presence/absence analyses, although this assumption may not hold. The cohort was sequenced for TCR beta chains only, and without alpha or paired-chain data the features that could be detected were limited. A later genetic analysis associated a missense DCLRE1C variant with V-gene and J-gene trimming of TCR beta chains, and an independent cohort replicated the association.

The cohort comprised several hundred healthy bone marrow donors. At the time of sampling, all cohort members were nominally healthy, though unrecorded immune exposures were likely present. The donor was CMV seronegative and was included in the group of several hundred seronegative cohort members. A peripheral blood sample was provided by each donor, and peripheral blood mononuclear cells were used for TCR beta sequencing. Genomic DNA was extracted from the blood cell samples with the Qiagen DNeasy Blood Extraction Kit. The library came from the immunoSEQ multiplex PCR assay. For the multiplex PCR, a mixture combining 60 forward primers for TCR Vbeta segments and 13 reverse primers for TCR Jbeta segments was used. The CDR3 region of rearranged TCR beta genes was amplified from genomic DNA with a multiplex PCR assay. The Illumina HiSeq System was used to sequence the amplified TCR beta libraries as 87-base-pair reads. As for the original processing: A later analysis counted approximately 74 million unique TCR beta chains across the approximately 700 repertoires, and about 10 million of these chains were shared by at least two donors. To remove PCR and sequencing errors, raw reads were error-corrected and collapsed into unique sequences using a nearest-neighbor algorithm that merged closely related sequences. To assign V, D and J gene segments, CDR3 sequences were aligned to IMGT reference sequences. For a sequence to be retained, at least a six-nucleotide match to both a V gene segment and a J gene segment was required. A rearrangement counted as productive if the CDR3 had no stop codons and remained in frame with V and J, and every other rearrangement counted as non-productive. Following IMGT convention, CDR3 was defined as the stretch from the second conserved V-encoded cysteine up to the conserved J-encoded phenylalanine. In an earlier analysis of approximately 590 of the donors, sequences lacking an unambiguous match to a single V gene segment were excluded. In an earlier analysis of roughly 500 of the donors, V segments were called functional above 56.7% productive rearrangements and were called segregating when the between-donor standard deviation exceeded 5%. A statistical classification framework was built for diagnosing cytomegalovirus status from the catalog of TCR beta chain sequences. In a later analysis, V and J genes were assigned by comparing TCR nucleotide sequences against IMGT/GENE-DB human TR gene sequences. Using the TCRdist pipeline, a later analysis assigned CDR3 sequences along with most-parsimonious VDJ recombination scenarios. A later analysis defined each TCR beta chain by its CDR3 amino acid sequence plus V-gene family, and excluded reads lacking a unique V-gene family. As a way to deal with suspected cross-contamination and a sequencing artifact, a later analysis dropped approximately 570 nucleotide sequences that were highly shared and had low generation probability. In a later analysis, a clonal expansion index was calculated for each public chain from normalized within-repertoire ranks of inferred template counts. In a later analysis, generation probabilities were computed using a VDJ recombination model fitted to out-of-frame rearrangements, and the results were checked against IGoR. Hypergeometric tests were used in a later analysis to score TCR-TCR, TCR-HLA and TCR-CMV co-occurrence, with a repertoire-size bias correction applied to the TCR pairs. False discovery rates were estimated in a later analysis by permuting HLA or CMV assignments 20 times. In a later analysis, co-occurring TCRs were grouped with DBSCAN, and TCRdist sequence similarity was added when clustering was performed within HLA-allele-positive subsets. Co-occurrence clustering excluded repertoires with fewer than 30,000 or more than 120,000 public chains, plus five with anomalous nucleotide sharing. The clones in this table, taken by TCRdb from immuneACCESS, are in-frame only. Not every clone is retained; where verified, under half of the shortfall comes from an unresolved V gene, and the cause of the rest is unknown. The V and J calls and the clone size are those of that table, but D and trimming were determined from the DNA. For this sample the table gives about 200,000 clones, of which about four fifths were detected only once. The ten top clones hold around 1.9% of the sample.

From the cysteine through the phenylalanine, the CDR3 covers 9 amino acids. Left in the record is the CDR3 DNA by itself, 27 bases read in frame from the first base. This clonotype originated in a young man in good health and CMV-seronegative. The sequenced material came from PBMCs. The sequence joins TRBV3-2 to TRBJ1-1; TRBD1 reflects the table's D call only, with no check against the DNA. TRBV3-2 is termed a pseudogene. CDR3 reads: CASSQVPRF. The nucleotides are TGTGCCAGCAGCCAAGTTCCCAGATTT.